The T cell receptor (beta chain) under discussion was sequenced for a study of blood T cell repertoires in COVID-19. Study overall: Samples came from the United States, Italy and Spain, spanning acute and convalescent COVID-19. The cDNA or gDNA used as material had been derived from T cells, B-cell-depleted T cells, or PBMCs.

Libraries were prepared by immunoSEQ multiplex PCR; TCRdb keeps only in-frame clonotypes and omits some of them. Of some 150,000 clones in the sample, 65% to 85% were seen once. Germline lookup yields CDR1 GTSNPN and CDR2 SVGIG (reference sequence). V was pared by 7 bases and J by 6 bases, with 7 bases of the junction left unmatched. The CDR3 loop spans 13 amino acids. The J gene is TRBJ1-2, the V gene TRBV30; 11 bases align to TRBD1. The source of this sequence is a human donor with acute or convalescent COVID-19. The donor label of this sample is uncertain. The specimen was peripheral blood. CDR3 coding DNA: TGTGCCTCGCGGGACAGGGGGACCAATGGCTACACCTTC. Amino acids: CASRDRGTNGYTF.